The text below deals with one T cell receptor (beta chain). Its antigen remains unknown. This record comes from a study of blood T cells in healthy people across ages. Study outcomes and limitations: Estimated diversity that came from one million T cells was considered an underestimate.

The J segment lost 0 bases and the V segment lost 8 bases, leaving 13 bases of the junction unmatched. Germline V gene data show CDR1 as SGHRS and CDR2 as YFSETQ. The CDR3 runs to 16 residues. PCR was performed a second time for roughly 7 to 11 cycles using a sample-barcoded 5' primer and a J-beta primer mix. Unique molecular identifiers of 12 random nucleotides labeled each cDNA. The yield of each sample was at least 3 million CDR3-containing paired-end reads. MiXCR was run by TCRdb on the 5' RACE reads, yielding one entry per CDR3 protein. The sample contains roughly 2 million distinct CDR3 sequences, 49% of which appear only once.

The chain recombines TRBV5-1 with TRBJ1-2; 7 bases align to TRBD1. The sample comprised blood. The receptor comes from a woman aged 40 to 50 in good health. The CDR3 region is CASGPGDSSANYGYTF. The CDR3 DNA reads TGCGCCAGTGGGCCCGGGGACAGTTCAGCTAACTATGGCTACACCTTC.